In this sample, the clone carrying this T cell receptor (beta chain) turned up many times. Its antigen is as yet unknown. This specimen belongs to a study of T-cell reconstitution after alpha-beta-depleted transplantation in children. Construction of the TCRbeta library involved unique molecular identifiers. TCRdb independently ran MiXCR on the PCR reads; one entry per CDR3 protein. The repertoire holds 480,000 or so distinct CDR3 sequences, with roughly a tenth as singletons. General study results and limits: Several hundred graft clones that had expanded were reportedly the source of alpha-beta T cells about two months after transplant.

V gave up 3 bases and J gave up 1 base, with 9 bases separating them. The germline V gene has CDR1 DFQATT and CDR2 SNEGSKA (reference sequence). The CDR3 covers 14 residues. The V gene is TRBV20-1, the J gene TRBJ2-2; D is unclear. The source material was PBMCs, sampled before TCRalphabeta/CD19-depleted stem cell transplant. This receptor was taken from a child under 10 years old with inherited bone marrow failure, due to receive a stem cell transplant. CDR3 nucleotides: TGCAGTGCTAGGCCCCCTGGGAACACCGGGGAGCTGTTTTTT. Its protein is CSARPPGNTGELFF.